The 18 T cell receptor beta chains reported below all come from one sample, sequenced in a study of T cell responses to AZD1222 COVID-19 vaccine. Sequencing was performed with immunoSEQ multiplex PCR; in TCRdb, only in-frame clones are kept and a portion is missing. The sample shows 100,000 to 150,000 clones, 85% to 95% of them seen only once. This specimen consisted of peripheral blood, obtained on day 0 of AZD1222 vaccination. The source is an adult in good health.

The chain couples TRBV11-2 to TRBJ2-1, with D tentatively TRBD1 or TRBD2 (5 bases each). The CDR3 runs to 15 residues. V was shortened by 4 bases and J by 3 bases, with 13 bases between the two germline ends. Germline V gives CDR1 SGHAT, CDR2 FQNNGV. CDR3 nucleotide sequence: TGTGCCAGCAGCTCCGGGACGGCCGTCTACAATGAGCAGTTCTTC. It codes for CASSSGTAVYNEQFF.

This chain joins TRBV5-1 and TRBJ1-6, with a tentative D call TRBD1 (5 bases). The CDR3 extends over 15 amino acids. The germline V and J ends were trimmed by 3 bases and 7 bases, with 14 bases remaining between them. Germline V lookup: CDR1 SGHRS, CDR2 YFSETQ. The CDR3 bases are TGCGCCAGCAGCTCCCTTGGGGGGGGGAATTCACCCCTCCACTTT. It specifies CASSSLGGGNSPLHF.

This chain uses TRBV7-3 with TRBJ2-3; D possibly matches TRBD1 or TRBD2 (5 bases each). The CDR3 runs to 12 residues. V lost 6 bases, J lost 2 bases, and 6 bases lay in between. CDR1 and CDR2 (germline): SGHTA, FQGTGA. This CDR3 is CASRGVTDTQYF. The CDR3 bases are TGTGCCAGCAGGGGGGTCACAGATACGCAGTATTTT.

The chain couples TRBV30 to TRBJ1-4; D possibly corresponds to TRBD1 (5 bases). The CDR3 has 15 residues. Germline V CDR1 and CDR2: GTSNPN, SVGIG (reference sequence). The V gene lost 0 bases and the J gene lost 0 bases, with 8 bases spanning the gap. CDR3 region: CAWSVGAATNEKLFF. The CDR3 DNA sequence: TGTGCCTGGAGTGTAGGGGCGGCAACTAATGAAAAACTGTTTTTT.

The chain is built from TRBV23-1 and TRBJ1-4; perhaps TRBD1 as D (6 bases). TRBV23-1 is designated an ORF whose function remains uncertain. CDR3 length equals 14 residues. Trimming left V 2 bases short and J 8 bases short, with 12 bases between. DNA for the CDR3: TGCGCCAGCAGTCAACACAGGGAGCGAGAAAAACTGTTTTTT. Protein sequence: CASSQHREREKLFF.

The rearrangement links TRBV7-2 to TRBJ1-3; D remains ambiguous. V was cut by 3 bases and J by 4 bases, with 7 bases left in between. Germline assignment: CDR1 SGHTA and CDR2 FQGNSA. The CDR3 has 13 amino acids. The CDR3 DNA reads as TGTGCCAGCAGCTTCGAACGGGGAAACACCATATATTTT. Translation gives CASSFERGNTIYF. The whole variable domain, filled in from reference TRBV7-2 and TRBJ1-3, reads GAGVSQSPSNKVTEKGKDVELRCDPISGHTALYWYRQSLGQGLEFLIYFQGNSAPDKSGLPSDRFSAERTGGSVSTLTIQRTQQEDSAVYLCASSFERGNTIYFGEGSWLTVV.

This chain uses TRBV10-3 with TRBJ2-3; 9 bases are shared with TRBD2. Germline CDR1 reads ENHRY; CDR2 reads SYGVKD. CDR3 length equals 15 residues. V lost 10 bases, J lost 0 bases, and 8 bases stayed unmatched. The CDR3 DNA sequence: TGTGCCACCTCAGGGACTAGCTCTAGCACAGATACGCAGTATTTT. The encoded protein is CATSGTSSSTDTQYF.

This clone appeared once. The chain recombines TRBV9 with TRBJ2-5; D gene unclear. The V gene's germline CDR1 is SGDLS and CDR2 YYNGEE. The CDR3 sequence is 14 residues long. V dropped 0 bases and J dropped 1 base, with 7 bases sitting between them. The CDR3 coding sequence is TGTGCCAGCAGCGTAGCTGGGTCCCAAGAGACCCAGTACTTC. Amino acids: CASSVAGSQETQYF.

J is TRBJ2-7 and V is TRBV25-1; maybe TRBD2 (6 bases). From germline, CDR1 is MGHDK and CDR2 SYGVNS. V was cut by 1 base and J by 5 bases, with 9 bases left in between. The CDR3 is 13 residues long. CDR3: CASSEFGGNEQYF. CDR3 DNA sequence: TGTGCCAGCAGTGAATTTGGGGGGAACGAGCAGTACTTC.

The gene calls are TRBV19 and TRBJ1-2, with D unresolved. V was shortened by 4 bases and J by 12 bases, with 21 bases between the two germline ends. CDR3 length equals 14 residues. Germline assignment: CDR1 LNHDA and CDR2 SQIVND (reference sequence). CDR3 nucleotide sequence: TGTGCCAGTAGTAGTCCGGCCAAATCCCTGAATCACACCTTC. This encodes CASSSPAKSLNHTF.

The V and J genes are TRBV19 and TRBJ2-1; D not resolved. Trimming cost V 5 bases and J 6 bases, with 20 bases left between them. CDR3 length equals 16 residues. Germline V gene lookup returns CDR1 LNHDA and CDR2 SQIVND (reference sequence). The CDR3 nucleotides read TGTGCCAGTAGTTTACCCCAAAATAAACGGAGCAATGAGCAGTTCTTC. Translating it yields CASSLPQNKRSNEQFF.

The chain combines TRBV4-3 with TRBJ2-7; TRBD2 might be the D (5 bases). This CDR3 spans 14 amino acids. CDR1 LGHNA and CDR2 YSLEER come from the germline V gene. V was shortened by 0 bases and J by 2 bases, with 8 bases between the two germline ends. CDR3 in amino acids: CASSQDSGAYEQYF. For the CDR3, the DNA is TGCGCCAGCAGCCAAGATTCCGGGGCCTACGAGCAGTACTTC.

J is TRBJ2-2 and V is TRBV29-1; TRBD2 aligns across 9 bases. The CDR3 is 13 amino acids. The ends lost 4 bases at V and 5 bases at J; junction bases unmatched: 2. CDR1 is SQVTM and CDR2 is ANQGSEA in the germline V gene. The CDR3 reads CSVASGETGELFF. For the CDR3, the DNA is TGCAGCGTTGCTAGCGGGGAAACCGGGGAGCTGTTTTTT.

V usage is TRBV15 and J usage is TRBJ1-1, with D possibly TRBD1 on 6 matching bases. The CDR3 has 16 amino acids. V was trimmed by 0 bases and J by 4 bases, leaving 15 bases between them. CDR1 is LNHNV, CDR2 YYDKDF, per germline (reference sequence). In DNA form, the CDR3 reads TGTGCCACCAGCAGAGATCAACCAGGGGCGGTCACTGAAGCTTTCTTT. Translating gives CATSRDQPGAVTEAFF.

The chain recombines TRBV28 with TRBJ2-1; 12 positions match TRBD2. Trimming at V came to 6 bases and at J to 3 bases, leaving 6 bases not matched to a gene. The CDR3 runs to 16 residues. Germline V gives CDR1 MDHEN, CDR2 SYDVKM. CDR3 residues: CASSRLAGDFYNEQFF. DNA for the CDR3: TGTGCCAGCAGCCGACTAGCGGGGGATTTCTACAATGAGCAGTTCTTC. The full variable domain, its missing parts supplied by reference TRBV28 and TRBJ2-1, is DVKVTQSSRYLVKRTGEKVFLECVQDMDHENMFWYRQDPGLGLRLIYFSYDVKMKEKGDIPEGYSVSREKKERFSLILESASTNQTSMYLCASSRLAGDFYNEQFFGPGTRLTVL.

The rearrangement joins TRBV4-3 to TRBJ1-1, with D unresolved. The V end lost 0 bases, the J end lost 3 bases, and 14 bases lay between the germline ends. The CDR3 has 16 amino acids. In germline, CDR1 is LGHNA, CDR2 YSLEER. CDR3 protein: CASSQDTFEGYTEAFF. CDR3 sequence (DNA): TGCGCCAGCAGCCAAGATACCTTCGAAGGATACACTGAAGCTTTCTTT.

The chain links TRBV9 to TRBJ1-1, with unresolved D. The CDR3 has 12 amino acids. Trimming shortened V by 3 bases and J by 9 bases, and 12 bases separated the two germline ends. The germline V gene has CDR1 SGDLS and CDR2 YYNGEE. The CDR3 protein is CASSDGSPQAFF. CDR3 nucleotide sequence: TGTGCCAGCAGCGATGGGAGTCCTCAAGCTTTCTTT.

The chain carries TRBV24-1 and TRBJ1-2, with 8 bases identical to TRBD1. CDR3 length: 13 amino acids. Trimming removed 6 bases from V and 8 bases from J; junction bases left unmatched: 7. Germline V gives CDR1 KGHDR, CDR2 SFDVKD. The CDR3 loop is CATSQTGGRGYTF. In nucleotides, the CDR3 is TGTGCCACCAGTCAAACAGGGGGAAGGGGCTACACCTTC.